This T cell receptor (beta chain) derives from a study of cytomegalovirus exposure and HLA in healthy donors. Study-wide results and caveats: About 90% or about 30% of the time was how often most TCR beta V segments were productive, according to an earlier analysis. An ancestry cluster, one associated with Asian ancestry, reportedly showed fewer N-insertions than the approximately 660-donor mean in a later analysis.

Amplification used 60 Vbeta primers and 13 Jbeta primers. TCRdb keeps only in-frame clones here, not all; method: immunoSEQ multiplex PCR. Here the sample spans about 130,000 clones, 80% to 90% being singletons. To note about this clone: No antigen is known for it.

Per germline, CDR1 SGHNT and CDR2 YENEEA. Between the trimmed V and J ends, which lost 0 bases and 3 bases, there was a span of 17 bases. The CDR3 consists of 18 residues. The receptor's source is a man aged 50-59 years in good health and CMV-seronegative. The sequencing sample was made of PBMCs. V usage is TRBV11-3 and J usage is TRBJ2-2; D may be TRBD2 (6 bases). Here the CDR3 reads CASSLESWGEPYTGELFF. In DNA form, the CDR3 reads TGTGCCAGCAGCTTAGAATCTTGGGGGGAGCCTTACACCGGGGAGCTGTTTTTT.